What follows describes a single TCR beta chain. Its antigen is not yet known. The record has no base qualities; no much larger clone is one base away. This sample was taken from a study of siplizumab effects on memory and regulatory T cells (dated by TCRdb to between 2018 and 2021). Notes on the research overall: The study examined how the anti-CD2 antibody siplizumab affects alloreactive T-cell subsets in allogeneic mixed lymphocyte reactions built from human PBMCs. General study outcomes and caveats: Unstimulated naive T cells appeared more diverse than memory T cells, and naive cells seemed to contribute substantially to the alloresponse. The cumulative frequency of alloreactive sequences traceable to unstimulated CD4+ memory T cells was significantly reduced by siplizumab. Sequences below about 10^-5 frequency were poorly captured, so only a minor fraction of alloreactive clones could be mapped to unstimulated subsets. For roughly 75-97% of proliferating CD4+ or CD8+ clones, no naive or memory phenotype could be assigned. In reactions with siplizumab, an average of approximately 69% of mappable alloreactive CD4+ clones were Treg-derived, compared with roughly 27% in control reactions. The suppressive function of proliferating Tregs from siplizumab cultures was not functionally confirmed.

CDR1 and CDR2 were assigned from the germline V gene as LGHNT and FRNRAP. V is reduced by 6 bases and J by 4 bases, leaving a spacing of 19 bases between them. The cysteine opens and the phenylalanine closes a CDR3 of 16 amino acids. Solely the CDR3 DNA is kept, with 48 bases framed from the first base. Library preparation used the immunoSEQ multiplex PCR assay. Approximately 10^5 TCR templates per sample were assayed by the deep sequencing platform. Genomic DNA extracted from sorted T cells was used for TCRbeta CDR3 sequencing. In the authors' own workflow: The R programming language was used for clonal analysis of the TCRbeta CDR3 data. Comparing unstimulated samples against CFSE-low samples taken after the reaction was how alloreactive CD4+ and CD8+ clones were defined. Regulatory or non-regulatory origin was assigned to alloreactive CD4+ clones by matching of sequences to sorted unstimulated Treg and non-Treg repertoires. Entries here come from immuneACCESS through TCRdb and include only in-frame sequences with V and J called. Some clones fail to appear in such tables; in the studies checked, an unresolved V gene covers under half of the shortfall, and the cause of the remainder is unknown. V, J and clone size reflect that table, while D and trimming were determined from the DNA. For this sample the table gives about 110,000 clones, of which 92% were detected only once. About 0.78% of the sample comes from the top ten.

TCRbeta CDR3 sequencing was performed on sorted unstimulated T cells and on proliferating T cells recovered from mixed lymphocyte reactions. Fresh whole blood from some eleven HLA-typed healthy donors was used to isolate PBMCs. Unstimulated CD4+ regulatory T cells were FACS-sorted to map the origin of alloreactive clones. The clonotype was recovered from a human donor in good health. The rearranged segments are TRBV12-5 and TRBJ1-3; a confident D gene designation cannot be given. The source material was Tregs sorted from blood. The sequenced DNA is TGTGCTAGTGGCCTGGGCAGCATAACACGGGGAAACACCATATATTTT. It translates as CASGLGSITRGNTIYF.